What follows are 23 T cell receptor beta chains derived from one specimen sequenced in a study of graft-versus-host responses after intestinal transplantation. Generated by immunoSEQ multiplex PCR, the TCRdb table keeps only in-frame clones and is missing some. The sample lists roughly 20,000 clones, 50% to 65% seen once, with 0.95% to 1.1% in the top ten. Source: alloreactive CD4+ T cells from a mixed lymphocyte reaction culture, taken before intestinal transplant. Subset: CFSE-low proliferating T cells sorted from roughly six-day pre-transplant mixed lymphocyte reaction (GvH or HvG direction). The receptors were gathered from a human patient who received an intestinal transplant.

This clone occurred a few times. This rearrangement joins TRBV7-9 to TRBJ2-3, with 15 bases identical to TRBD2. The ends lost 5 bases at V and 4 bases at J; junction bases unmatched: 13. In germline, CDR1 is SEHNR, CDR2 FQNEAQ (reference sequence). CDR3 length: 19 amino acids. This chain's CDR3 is CASSLGLAGGRFVSDTQYF. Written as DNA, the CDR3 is TGTGCCAGCAGCCTCGGACTAGCGGGGGGGCGTTTTGTGTCAGATACGCAGTATTTT. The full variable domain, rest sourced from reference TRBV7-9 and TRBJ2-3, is DTGVSQNPRHKITKRGQNVTFRCDPISEHNRLYWYRQTLGQGPEFLTYFQNEAQLEKSRLLSDRFSAERPKGSFSTLEIQRTEQGDSAMYLCASSLGLAGGRFVSDTQYFGPGTRLTVL.

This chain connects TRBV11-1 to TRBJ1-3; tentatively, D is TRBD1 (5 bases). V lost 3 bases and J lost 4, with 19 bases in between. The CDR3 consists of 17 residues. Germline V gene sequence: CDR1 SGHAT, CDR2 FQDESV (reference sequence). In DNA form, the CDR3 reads TGTGCCAGCAGCTTCCGCCCTGGTTGGGACTCCGGAAACACCATATATTTT. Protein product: CASSFRPGWDSGNTIYF.

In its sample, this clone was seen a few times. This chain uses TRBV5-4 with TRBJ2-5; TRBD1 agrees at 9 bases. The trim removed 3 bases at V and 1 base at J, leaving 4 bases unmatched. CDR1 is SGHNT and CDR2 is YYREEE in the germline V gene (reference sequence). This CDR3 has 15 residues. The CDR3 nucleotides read TGTGCCAGCAGCTGGAACAGGGGGCTCCAAGAGACCCAGTACTTC. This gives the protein CASSWNRGLQETQYF. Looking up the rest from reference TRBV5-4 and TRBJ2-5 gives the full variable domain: ETGVTQSPTHLIKTRGQQVTLRCSSQSGHNTVSWYQQALGQGPQFIFQYYREEENGRGNFPPRFSGLQFPNYSSELNVNALELDDSALYLCASSWNRGLQETQYFGPGTRLLVL.

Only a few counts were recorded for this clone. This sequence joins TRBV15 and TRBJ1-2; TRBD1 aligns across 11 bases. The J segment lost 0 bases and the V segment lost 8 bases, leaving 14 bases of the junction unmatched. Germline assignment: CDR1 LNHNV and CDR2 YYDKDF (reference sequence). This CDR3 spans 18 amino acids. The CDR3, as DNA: TGTGCCACCCGCGGACAGGGGGCGAGTAGGGGACCTAACTATGGCTACACCTTC. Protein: CATRGQGASRGPNYGYTF.

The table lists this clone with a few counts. Here the CDR3 reads CASSDPYEGRGNTIYF. The CDR3 DNA follows: TGTGCCAGCAGTGACCCCTATGAGGGTCGTGGAAACACCATATATTTT. V is TRBV25-1 and J is TRBJ1-3, with D unclear. Germline assignment: CDR1 MGHDK and CDR2 SYGVNS. V was shortened by 3 bases and J by 3 bases, with 15 bases between the two germline ends. The CDR3 has 16 amino acids. Full variable domain (remainder filled in from reference TRBV25-1 and TRBJ1-3): EADIYQTPRYLVIGTGKKITLECSQTMGHDKMYWYQQDPGMELHLIHYSYGVNSTEKGDLSSESTVSRIRTEHFPLTLESARPSHTSQYLCASSDPYEGRGNTIYFGEGSWLTVV.

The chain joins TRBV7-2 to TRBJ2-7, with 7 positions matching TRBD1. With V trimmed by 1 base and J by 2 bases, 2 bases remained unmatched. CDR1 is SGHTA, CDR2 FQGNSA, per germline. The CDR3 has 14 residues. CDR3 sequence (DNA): TGTGCCAGCAGCTTAGGAGGGACAGCCTACGAGCAGTACTTC. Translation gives CASSLGGTAYEQYF.

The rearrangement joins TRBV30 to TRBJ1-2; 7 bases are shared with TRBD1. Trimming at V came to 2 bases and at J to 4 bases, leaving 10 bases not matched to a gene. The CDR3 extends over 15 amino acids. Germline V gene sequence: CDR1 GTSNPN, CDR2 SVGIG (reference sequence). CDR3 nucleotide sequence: TGTGCCTGGAGTAAGGGGGCGGAAAACTCCTATGGCTACACCTTC. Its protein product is CAWSKGAENSYGYTF. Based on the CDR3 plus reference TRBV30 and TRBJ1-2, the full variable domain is SQTIHQWPATLVQPVGSPLSLECTVEGTSNPNLYWYRQAAGRGLQLLFYSVGIGQISSEVPQNLSASRPQDRQFILSSKKLLLSDSGFYLCAWSKGAENSYGYTFGSGTRLTVV.

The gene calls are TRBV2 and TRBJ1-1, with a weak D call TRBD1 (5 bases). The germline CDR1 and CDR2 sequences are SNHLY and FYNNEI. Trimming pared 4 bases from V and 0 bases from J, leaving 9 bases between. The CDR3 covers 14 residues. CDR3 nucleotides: TGTGCCAGCAGTGTGAAGGGGATGAACACTGAAGCTTTCTTT. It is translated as CASSVKGMNTEAFF.

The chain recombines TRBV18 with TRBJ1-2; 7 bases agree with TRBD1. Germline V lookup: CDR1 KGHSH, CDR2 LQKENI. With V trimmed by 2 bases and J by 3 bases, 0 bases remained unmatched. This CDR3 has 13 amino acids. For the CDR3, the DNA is TGTGCCAGCTCACCAACAGGGGACTATGGCTACACCTTC. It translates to CASSPTGDYGYTF.

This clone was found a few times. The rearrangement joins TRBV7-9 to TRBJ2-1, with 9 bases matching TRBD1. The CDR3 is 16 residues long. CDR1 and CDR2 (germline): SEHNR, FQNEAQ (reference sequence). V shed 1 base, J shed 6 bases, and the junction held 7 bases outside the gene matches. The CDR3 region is CASSLVGTGRSNEQFF. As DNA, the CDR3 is TGTGCCAGCAGCTTAGTGGGGACAGGGCGTAGCAATGAGCAGTTCTTC.

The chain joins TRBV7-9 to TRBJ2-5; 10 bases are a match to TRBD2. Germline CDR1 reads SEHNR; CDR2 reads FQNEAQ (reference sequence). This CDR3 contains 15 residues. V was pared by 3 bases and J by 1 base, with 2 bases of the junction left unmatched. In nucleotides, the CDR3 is TGTGCCAGCAGCTTTCTAGCGGGGGCCCAAGAGACCCAGTACTTC. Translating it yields CASSFLAGAQETQYF.

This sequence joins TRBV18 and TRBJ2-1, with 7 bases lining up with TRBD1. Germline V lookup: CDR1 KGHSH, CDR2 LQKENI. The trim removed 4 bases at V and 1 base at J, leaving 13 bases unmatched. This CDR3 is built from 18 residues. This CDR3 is CASSLLLLDRTSYNEQFF. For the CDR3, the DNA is TGTGCCAGCTCACTCCTCCTCTTGGACAGGACGTCCTACAATGAGCAGTTCTTC.

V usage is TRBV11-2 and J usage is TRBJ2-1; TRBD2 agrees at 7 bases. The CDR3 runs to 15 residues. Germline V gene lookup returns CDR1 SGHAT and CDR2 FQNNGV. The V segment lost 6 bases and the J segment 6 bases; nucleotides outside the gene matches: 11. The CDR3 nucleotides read TGTGCCAGCAGATTACGGGGGGTTGACCGCAATGAGCAGTTCTTC. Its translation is CASRLRGVDRNEQFF.

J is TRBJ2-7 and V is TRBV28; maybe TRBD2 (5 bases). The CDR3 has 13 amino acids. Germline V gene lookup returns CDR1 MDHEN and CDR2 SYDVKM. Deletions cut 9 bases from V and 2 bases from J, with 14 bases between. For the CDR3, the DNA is TGTGCCAGTGAGCGGACCTATCCCTACGAGCAGTACTTC. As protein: CASERTYPYEQYF. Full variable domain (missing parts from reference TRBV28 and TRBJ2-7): DVKVTQSSRYLVKRTGEKVFLECVQDMDHENMFWYRQDPGLGLRLIYFSYDVKMKEKGDIPEGYSVSREKKERFSLILESASTNQTSMYLCASERTYPYEQYFGPGTRLTVT.

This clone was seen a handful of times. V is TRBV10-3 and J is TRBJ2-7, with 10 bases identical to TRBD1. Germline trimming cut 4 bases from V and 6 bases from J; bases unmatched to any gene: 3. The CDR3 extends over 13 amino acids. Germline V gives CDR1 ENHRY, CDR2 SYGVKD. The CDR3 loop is CAISGGQGFEQYF. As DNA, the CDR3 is TGTGCCATCAGTGGGGGACAGGGGTTCGAGCAGTACTTC.

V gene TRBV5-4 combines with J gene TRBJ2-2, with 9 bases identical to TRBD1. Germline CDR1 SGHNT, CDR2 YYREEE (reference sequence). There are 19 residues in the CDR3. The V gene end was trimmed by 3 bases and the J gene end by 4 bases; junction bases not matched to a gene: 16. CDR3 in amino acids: CASSSPGTGIPQSTGELFF. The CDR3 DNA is TGTGCCAGCAGCTCACCCGGGACAGGGATTCCCCAAAGCACCGGGGAGCTGTTTTTT. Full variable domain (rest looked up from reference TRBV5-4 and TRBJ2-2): ETGVTQSPTHLIKTRGQQVTLRCSSQSGHNTVSWYQQALGQGPQFIFQYYREEENGRGNFPPRFSGLQFPNYSSELNVNALELDDSALYLCASSSPGTGIPQSTGELFFGEGSRLTVL.

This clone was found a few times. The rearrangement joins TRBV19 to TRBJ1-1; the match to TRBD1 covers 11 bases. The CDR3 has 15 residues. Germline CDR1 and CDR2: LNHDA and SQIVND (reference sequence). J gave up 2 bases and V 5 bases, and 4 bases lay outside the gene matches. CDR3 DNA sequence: TGTGCCAGTAGTCTTAGGACAGGGGGCAACACTGAAGCTTTCTTT. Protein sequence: CASSLRTGGNTEAFF.

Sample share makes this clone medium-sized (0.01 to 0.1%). The CDR3 region is CASSYAWTTGEQYF. CDR3 bases: TGTGCCAGCAGTTACGCCTGGACTACCGGGGAGCAGTACTTC. The J gene is TRBJ2-7, the V gene TRBV6-6; the D gene is possibly TRBD2 (6 bases). The CDR3 is 14 amino acids. Germline CDR1 MNHNY, CDR2 SVGAGI (reference sequence). V shed 2 bases and J shed 7 bases, with 15 bases lying between them.

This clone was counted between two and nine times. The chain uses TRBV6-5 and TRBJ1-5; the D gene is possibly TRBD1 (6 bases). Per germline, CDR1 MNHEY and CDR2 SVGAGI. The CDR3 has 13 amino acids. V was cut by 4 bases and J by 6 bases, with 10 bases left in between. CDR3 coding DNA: TGTGCCAGCAGTTCGGACAGTCCTCAGCCCCAGCATTTT. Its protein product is CASSSDSPQPQHF.

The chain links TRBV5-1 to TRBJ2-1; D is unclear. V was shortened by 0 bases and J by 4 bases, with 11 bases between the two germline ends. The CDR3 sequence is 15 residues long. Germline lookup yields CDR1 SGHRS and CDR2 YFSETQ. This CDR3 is CASSLGSTAYNEQFF. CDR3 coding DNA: TGCGCCAGCAGCTTGGGGTCAACAGCTTACAATGAGCAGTTCTTC.

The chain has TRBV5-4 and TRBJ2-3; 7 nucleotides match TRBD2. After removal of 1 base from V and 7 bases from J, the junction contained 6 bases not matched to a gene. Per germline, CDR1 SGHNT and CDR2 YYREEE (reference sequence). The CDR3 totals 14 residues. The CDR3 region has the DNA TGTGCCAGCAGCTTGTGGCTAGCGGAGAATACGCAGTATTTT. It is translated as CASSLWLAENTQYF.

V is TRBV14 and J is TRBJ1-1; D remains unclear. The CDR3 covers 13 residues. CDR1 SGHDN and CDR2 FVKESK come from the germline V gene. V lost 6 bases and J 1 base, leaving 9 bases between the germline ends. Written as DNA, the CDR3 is TGTGCCAGCAGTTTACAGCCGAACACTGAAGCTTTCTTT. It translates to CASSLQPNTEAFF.

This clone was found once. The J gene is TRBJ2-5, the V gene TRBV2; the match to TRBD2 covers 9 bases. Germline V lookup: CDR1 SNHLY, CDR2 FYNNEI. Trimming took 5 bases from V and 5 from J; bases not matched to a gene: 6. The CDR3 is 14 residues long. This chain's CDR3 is CASSRGLALETQYF. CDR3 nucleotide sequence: TGTGCCAGCAGTCGAGGACTAGCGTTGGAGACCCAGTACTTC.